This T cell receptor beta chain was obtained from a study of T cells in Graves' hyperthyroidism and ophthalmopathy. General observations from the study: Using 13 V-J features, a model discriminated ophthalmopathy from stable hyperthyroidism. The blood repertoire included most of the expanded thyroid clonotypes above 0.001. Model-based prediction identified ophthalmopathy a median about 6 months prior to its onset.

This CDR3 contains 17 residues. Germline-derived CDR1 and CDR2 are LNHDA and SQIVND (reference sequence). Trimming left V 3 bases short and J 0 bases short, with 17 bases between. Aged 18 to 65, the patients had hyperthyroidism that was newly diagnosed and had lasted under 2 months. What was amplified from RNA transcripts were TCR beta CDR3 regions. HTBI primers were the set used in a first-round RT-PCR of the TCR CDR3. One entry per CDR3 protein, called by TCRdb with MiXCR from the multiplex PCR reads. The sample yields approximately 740,000 distinct CDR3 sequences, around 15% seen once. In the case of this clonotype: Its target is not known.

The specimen sequenced was blood. The origin of this receptor is a woman aged 18-29 years with Graves' hyperthyroidism. The chain combines TRBV19 with TRBJ1-1; possibly TRBD1 for D (5 bases). The CDR3 sequence is CASSISGGRTLNTEAFF. DNA of the CDR3: TGTGCCAGTAGTATTAGCGGGGGAAGGACCCTGAACACTGAAGCTTTCTTT.